This TCR beta chain was sequenced in a study of response to subunit inactivated influenza vaccine listed by TCRdb under 2018. Looking at the study overall: The study used deep quantitative T cell receptor repertoire profiling to track responses to a trivalent subunit inactivated influenza vaccine.

The germline V and J ends show losses of 4 bases and 11 bases respectively, and no gene match explains 4 bases of the junction. Including the terminal cysteine and phenylalanine, the CDR3 comprises 11 residues. Of all the DNA, just the CDR3 is kept, 33 bases in frame from base 1. For CDR1 and CDR2, the germline V gene lists LGHNT and FRNRAP. Library prep was done by RT-PCR. These reads were obtained on an Illumina HiSeq 2500. TCRdb trimmed public reads at Q25 via fastp, called clones via MiXCR and kept in-frame beta chains. Each CDR3 protein gets just one entry, which takes the most common genes and DNA from the rows behind it. Across this sample there are about 780,000 distinct CDR3 sequences, with about 18% seen only once. Of the sample, about a tenth is held by the ten largest clones. Points the paper makes about the study in general: According to the authors, only a limited number of new T cells may be recruited by each seasonal influenza vaccination.

There are a few counts of this clonotype. Its antigen is still unknown. No much larger clonotype is one base removed from it; base qualities were not supplied. The clonotype comes from a man in his forties or fifties who received an inactivated influenza vaccine. Donor details come from another sample of the same person, matched by shared clones. This material consisted of PBMCs from blood, taken roughly 5 days after vaccination. The sequence is built from TRBV12-5 and TRBJ1-1, with TRBD1 identical over 7 junction bases. For the CDR3, the sequence is CASGSDRVAFF. The nucleotides read TGTGCTAGTGGTTCCGACAGGGTCGCTTTCTTT.